Ten or more counts support the clone carrying this T cell receptor (beta chain). The antigen is not known. The ends lost 3 bases at V and 7 bases at J; junction bases unmatched: 5. This CDR3 region has 14 residues. The data originate from a study of T-cell memory formation after mild COVID-19. Whole-study findings and limits: Some clones that responded were present in memory (sampled pre-infection), which suggests cross-reactive memory joined.

TCRdb fed the 5' RACE reads into MiXCR, producing one record per CDR3 protein. Here the sample spans some 210,000 distinct CDR3 sequences, approximately 20% being singletons. This sequence originates from an adult woman who had mild COVID-19 (a few samples of this study predate the infection). Cell type and time point are not known. The sample consisted of PBMCs or a T cell subset sorted from them (not recorded which). The genes are TRBV12-3 or TRBV12-4 and TRBJ1-2; 10 bases fit TRBD1. The CDR3 nucleotides read TGTGCCAGCAGTTTGGACAGGGGGAAGAGTGGCTACACCTTC. Residues: CASSLDRGKSGYTF.